One and the same sample provided the 3 T cell receptor beta chains below, sequenced in a study of blood T cell repertoires in COVID-19. This table comes from immunoSEQ multiplex PCR, and its TCRdb copy is limited to in-frame clones, with some not included. The data hold over 50,000 clones, with approximately 92% observed a single time. The material sequenced was peripheral blood. The receptors come from a man aged 45-65 years with active COVID-19.

The V call is TRBV6-4, the J call TRBJ2-3, with 12 bases fitting TRBD2. Germline-derived CDR1 and CDR2 are MRHNA and SNTAGT. Trimming at V came to 7 bases and at J to 0 bases, leaving 17 bases not matched to a gene. This CDR3 has 20 residues. As DNA, the CDR3 is TGTGCCAGCACCCTGGGGCTAGCGGGAGGGAGATTTTTTAGCACAGATACGCAGTATTTT. This codes for CASTLGLAGGRFFSTDTQYF.

The rearrangement uses TRBV30 and TRBJ1-2, with 8 bases aligning to TRBD1. Germline assignment: CDR1 GTSNPN and CDR2 SVGIG (reference sequence). Losses at the gene ends were 5 bases for V and 8 bases for J; bases not matched to a gene: 10. CDR3 length: 13 residues. CDR3 coding DNA: TGTGCCTGGGACGATGGGACAGGAAAGGGCTACACCTTC. Its protein is CAWDDGTGKGYTF.

The chain joins TRBV5-6 to TRBJ2-3, with TRBD2 matching 8 bases. The CDR3 consists of 17 residues. Germline values: CDR1 SGHDT, CDR2 YYEEEE. Trimming removed 4 bases from V and 0 bases from J; junction bases left unmatched: 10. The CDR3 spells CASSEHFGGASTDTQYF. The CDR3 DNA reads TGTGCCAGCAGCGAGCATTTCGGGGGGGCTAGCACAGATACGCAGTATTTT.